Following are 24 T cell receptor beta chains from one sample sequenced in a study of cytomegalovirus exposure and HLA in healthy donors. PCR amplification relied on 60 Vbeta primers (plus 13 Jbeta primers). Using immunoSEQ multiplex PCR, the repertoire was profiled, and TCRdb retains in-frame clones only, with some absent. Among 130,000 or so clones listed, roughly 80% were seen once. The specimen was PBMCs. The receptor set was obtained from a woman in her sixties in good health and CMV-seronegative.

The chain combines TRBV5-6 with TRBJ2-1, with 10 bases fitting TRBD1. Germline values: CDR1 SGHDT, CDR2 YYEEEE. Losses at the gene ends were 0 bases for V and 9 bases for J; bases not matched to a gene: 6. CDR3 length: 15 residues. CDR3 loop: CASSLGDRGGGEQFF. CDR3 DNA: TGTGCCAGCAGCTTGGGGGACAGGGGCGGGGGTGAGCAGTTCTTC.

The chain employs TRBV5-4 and TRBJ2-7; TRBD1 aligns across 11 bases. The germline V gene encodes CDR1 SGHNT and CDR2 YYREEE (reference sequence). This CDR3 is built from 16 residues. The trim removed 4 bases at V and 7 bases at J, leaving 13 bases unmatched. The CDR3 region is CASSHPGQGGFFEQYF. CDR3 DNA: TGTGCCAGCAGCCATCCGGGACAGGGGGGTTTTTTTGAGCAGTACTTC.

V usage is TRBV7-8 and J usage is TRBJ1-3; TRBD1 might be the D (5 bases). CDR1 and CDR2 from the germline V gene are SGHVS and FQNEAQ. The CDR3 extends over 14 amino acids. Trimming shortened V by 4 bases and J by 0 bases, and 7 bases separated the two germline ends. CDR3 amino acids: CASSSTVSGNTIYF. The CDR3 DNA follows: TGTGCCAGCAGCTCGACAGTCTCTGGAAACACCATATATTTT.

V usage is TRBV5-1 and J usage is TRBJ2-7; a possible D gene is TRBD1 (6 bases). Germline-derived CDR1 and CDR2 are SGHRS and YFSETQ. Trimming stripped 5 bases from V and 0 bases from J, with 15 bases between. The CDR3 contains 15 residues. The CDR3 sequence is CASRLRQESSYEQYF. The DNA for the CDR3 is TGCGCCAGCAGACTGAGACAGGAGAGCTCCTACGAGCAGTACTTC. The whole variable domain, filled in from reference TRBV5-1 and TRBJ2-7, reads KAGVTQTPRYLIKTRGQQVTLSCSPISGHRSVSWYQQTPGQGLQFLFEYFSETQRNKGNFPGRFSGRQFSNSRSEMNVSTLELGDSALYLCASRLRQESSYEQYFGPGTRLTVT.

This chain joins TRBV28 and TRBJ1-1; a possible D gene is TRBD1 (6 bases). Trimming took off 2 bases at V and 10 bases at J, with 14 bases between the two ends. Germline V lookup: CDR1 MDHEN, CDR2 SYDVKM. The length of the CDR3 is 13 residues. CDR3 nucleotides: TGTGCCAGCAGTTTAGGGGCACAGGGACGAGCTTTCTTT. Amino acid sequence: CASSLGAQGRAFF.

This chain uses TRBV9 with TRBJ2-1, with D perhaps matching TRBD2 (5 bases). Trimming took off 3 bases at V and 5 bases at J, with 18 bases between the two ends. Germline V gene data show CDR1 as SGDLS and CDR2 as YYNGEE. The CDR3 contains 16 residues. This chain's CDR3 is CASSARGLAGDNEQFF. In DNA, the CDR3 is TGTGCCAGCAGCGCAAGAGGGCTAGCTGGCGACAATGAGCAGTTCTTC.

The chain uses TRBV21-1 and TRBJ2-7; the table's D call, TRBD1, was not checked against the DNA. TRBV21-1 is a pseudogene. This CDR3 is 12 amino acids long. In DNA, the CDR3 is TGTGCCAGCAGGGACAGCTCCTACGAGCAGTACTTC. This codes for CASRDSSYEQYF.

The chain is built from TRBV30 and TRBJ2-7; 10 bases fit TRBD1. The V gene end was trimmed by 2 bases and the J gene end by 6 bases; junction bases not matched to a gene: 7. The CDR3 has 14 residues. Germline lookup yields CDR1 GTSNPN and CDR2 SVGIG (reference sequence). Here the CDR3 reads CAWSTGTGVFEQYF. The CDR3 DNA is TGTGCCTGGAGTACCGGGACAGGGGTCTTCGAGCAGTACTTC.

This rearrangement joins TRBV7-9 to TRBJ1-3; the D gene is possibly TRBD1 (6 bases). The V end lost 5 bases, the J end lost 0 bases, and 14 bases lay between the germline ends. The CDR3 runs to 16 residues. Germline V gene lookup returns CDR1 SEHNR and CDR2 FQNEAQ (reference sequence). The CDR3 spells CASSLLGGGSGNTIYF. CDR3 bases: TGTGCCAGCAGCCTACTTGGGGGCGGCTCTGGAAACACCATATATTTT. Together with reference TRBV7-9 and TRBJ1-3, the CDR3 gives the full variable domain: DTGVSQNPRHKITKRGQNVTFRCDPISEHNRLYWYRQTLGQGPEFLTYFQNEAQLEKSRLLSDRFSAERPKGSFSTLEIQRTEQGDSAMYLCASSLLGGGSGNTIYFGEGSWLTVV.

The chain has TRBV4-1 and TRBJ2-1; TRBD2 matches at 7 bases. Germline trimming cut 1 base from V and 3 bases from J; bases unmatched to any gene: 3. In germline, CDR1 is MGHRA, CDR2 YSYEKL. There are 15 residues in the CDR3. CDR3: CASSQVGGGYNEQFF. The CDR3 DNA is TGCGCCAGCAGCCAAGTCGGCGGGGGCTACAATGAGCAGTTCTTC.

V and J are TRBV7-8 and TRBJ2-7, with TRBD1 matching over 9 bases. This CDR3 has 13 amino acids. CDR1 is SGHVS, CDR2 FQNEAQ, per germline. After removal of 6 bases from V and 2 bases from J, the junction contained 2 bases not matched to a gene. Written as DNA, the CDR3 is TGTGCCAGCAGGGGACAGGGTGCCTACGAGCAGTACTTC. As protein: CASRGQGAYEQYF.

This chain connects TRBV5-1 to TRBJ2-5, with a weak D call TRBD2 (6 bases). V was cut by 4 bases and J by 5 bases, with 24 bases left in between. The CDR3 contains 17 residues. In germline, CDR1 is SGHRS, CDR2 YFSETQ. In DNA form, the CDR3 reads TGCGCCAGCAGCCGGTTGGGGGGTTCGCCGGGCAGGGAGACCCAGTACTTC. Protein: CASSRLGGSPGRETQYF.

This clone was counted between two and nine times. The chain couples TRBV27 to TRBJ2-1; 7 bases match TRBD2. V trimming: 0 bases; J trimming: 7 bases; junction bases outside the gene matches: 0. CDR3 length: 13 amino acids. Germline V lookup: CDR1 MNHEY, CDR2 SMNVEV (reference sequence). CDR3 sequence reads: CASSLSGGNEQFF. DNA of the CDR3: TGTGCCAGCAGTTTATCGGGGGGGAATGAGCAGTTCTTC.

The genes are TRBV4-1 and TRBJ2-5; the D is unclear. From germline, CDR1 is MGHRA and CDR2 YSYEKL. The CDR3 loop spans 14 amino acids. V lost 3 bases, J lost 5 bases, and 13 bases lay in between. In DNA, the CDR3 is TGCGCCAGCAGCCAGACCGTACTAAGCGAGACCCAGTACTTC. Protein: CASSQTVLSETQYF.

The chain recombines TRBV28 with TRBJ1-1; 7 bases align to TRBD1. The germline CDR1 and CDR2 sequences are MDHEN and SYDVKM. V dropped 6 bases and J dropped 1; count of bases not matched to a gene: 17. This CDR3 is 18 amino acids long. The CDR3 region is CASRLGVRTGVRNTEAFF. Written as DNA, the CDR3 is TGTGCCAGCAGACTGGGGGTGCGTACAGGGGTAAGGAACACTGAAGCTTTCTTT.

The chain carries TRBV2 and TRBJ2-5; D perhaps matches TRBD2 (6 bases). The CDR3 has 13 residues. V lost 8 bases to trimming and J lost 5 bases, with 15 bases between them. The germline V gene has CDR1 SNHLY and CDR2 FYNNEI. The CDR3 DNA is TGTGCCAGCCGCGGCGGGGAATATGAGACCCAGTACTTC. Translated, it gives CASRGGEYETQYF.

This clone has a handful of counts. The chain carries TRBV6-1 and TRBJ1-2; 8 bases match TRBD1. The CDR3 covers 16 residues. CDR1 MNHNS and CDR2 SASEGT come from the germline V gene. Losses at the gene ends were 3 bases for V and 8 bases for J; bases not matched to a gene: 14. The CDR3 bases are TGTGCCAGCAGTGATCGGGGGACAGGCTCTTTTAGGGGCTACACCTTC. It specifies CASSDRGTGSFRGYTF.

This chain uses TRBV7-2 with TRBJ2-2, with 7 positions matching TRBD2. This CDR3 has 16 amino acids. The V gene end was trimmed by 4 bases and the J gene end by 0 bases; junction bases not matched to a gene: 5. Germline V gives CDR1 SGHTA, CDR2 FQGNSA. CDR3 sequence (DNA): TGTGCCAGCAGCTCCAGTCGGGGGGCGAACACCGGGGAGCTGTTTTTT. Its protein is CASSSSRGANTGELFF.

The chain joins TRBV10-2 to TRBJ2-4, with D unresolved. CDR1 is WSHSY and CDR2 is SAAADI in the germline V gene. The CDR3 has 16 amino acids. The V end lost 7 bases, the J end lost 1 base, and 17 bases lay between the germline ends. In nucleotides, the CDR3 is TGCGCCAGCACCAGCCAGCGTGGTGAGGCCAAAAACATTCAGTACTTC. This gives the protein CASTSQRGEAKNIQYF.

This clone appeared once. The chain is built from TRBV6-1 and TRBJ2-7, with 11 positions matching TRBD1. Per germline, CDR1 MNHNS and CDR2 SASEGT. The CDR3 totals 16 residues. With 0 bases clipped from V and 4 bases from J, the junction kept 5 bases outside the gene matches. As DNA, the CDR3 is TGTGCCAGCAGTGAAGCGGGGGGACAGGGGGTATACGAGCAGTACTTC. Translation gives CASSEAGGQGVYEQYF.

This rearrangement joins TRBV19 to TRBJ1-1; 10 bases match TRBD1. Germline V gene lookup returns CDR1 LNHDA and CDR2 SQIVND (reference sequence). After removal of 5 bases from V and 5 bases from J, the junction contained 8 bases not matched to a gene. The CDR3 sequence is 15 residues long. In DNA form, the CDR3 reads TGTGCCAGTAGTCCCCGGACAGGGGGGGGAACTGAAGCTTTCTTT. Translation: CASSPRTGGGTEAFF. Filled out from reference TRBV19 and TRBJ1-1, the complete variable domain reads DGGITQSPKYLFRKEGQNVTLSCEQNLNHDAMYWYRQDPGQGLRLIYYSQIVNDFQKGDIAEGYSVSREKKESFPLTVTSAQKNPTAFYLCASSPRTGGGTEAFFGQGTRLTVV.

The rearrangement uses TRBV4-1 and TRBJ1-5, with a possible D match to TRBD1 (6 bases). The ends were cut back, 1 base at V and 7 bases at J, with 14 bases in the middle. CDR1 and CDR2 (germline): MGHRA, YSYEKL. The CDR3 spans 15 residues. The CDR3 region is CASSQVSGGVQPQHF. The CDR3 DNA is TGCGCCAGCAGCCAAGTGAGTGGGGGCGTACAGCCCCAGCATTTT.

This chain uses TRBV27 with TRBJ2-2, with TRBD2 matching 14 bases. J lost 5 bases, V lost 3 bases, and 2 bases had no gene match. Germline assignment: CDR1 MNHEY and CDR2 SMNVEV (reference sequence). CDR3 length: 16 residues. CDR3 DNA sequence: TGTGCCAGCAGTTTTCGGACTAGCGGGGGGACCGGGGAGCTGTTTTTT. Its protein is CASSFRTSGGTGELFF.

The J gene is TRBJ2-4, the V gene TRBV2; TRBD1 matches at 9 bases. This CDR3 region has 15 residues. The V and J ends lost 6 bases and 8 bases, in that order; junction bases with no gene match: 11. Germline CDR1 is SNHLY and CDR2 is FYNNEI. This CDR3 is CASRATGGLVDIQYF. The CDR3 DNA reads as TGTGCCAGCAGAGCCACAGGGGGCTTGGTAGACATTCAGTACTTC. The whole variable domain, filled in from reference TRBV2 and TRBJ2-4, reads EPEVTQTPSHQVTQMGQEVILRCVPISNHLYFYWYRQILGQKVEFLVSFYNNEISEKSEIFDDQFSVERPDGSNFTLKIRSTKLEDSAMYFCASRATGGLVDIQYFGAGTRLSVL.